This T cell receptor beta chain was retrieved from a study of shared clonotypes between healthy human individuals. TCRdb's table, derived via immunoSEQ multiplex PCR, lists solely in-frame clones and lacks some. The table lists about 2.3 million clones, less than 95% of them singletons. The study enrolled healthy HIV-negative adults without recent acute infections or vaccinations as donors. V gave up 4 bases and J gave up 3 bases, with 13 bases separating them. CDR1 is SNHLY, CDR2 FYNNEI, per germline. The CDR3 extends over 14 amino acids. The chain combines TRBV2 with TRBJ2-7; TRBD1 might be the D (6 bases). This sequence was found in a man aged 18-30 years in good health. Some clones in this sample may be carry-over from other donors' samples. The sequenced material came from naive CD4+ T cells from PBMCs. The subset: CD45RA+ positively selected. The CDR3 DNA sequence: TGTGCCAGCAGTGCGGCACAGGGCTACTACGAGCAGTACTTC. Amino acid sequence: CASSAAQGYYEQYF.